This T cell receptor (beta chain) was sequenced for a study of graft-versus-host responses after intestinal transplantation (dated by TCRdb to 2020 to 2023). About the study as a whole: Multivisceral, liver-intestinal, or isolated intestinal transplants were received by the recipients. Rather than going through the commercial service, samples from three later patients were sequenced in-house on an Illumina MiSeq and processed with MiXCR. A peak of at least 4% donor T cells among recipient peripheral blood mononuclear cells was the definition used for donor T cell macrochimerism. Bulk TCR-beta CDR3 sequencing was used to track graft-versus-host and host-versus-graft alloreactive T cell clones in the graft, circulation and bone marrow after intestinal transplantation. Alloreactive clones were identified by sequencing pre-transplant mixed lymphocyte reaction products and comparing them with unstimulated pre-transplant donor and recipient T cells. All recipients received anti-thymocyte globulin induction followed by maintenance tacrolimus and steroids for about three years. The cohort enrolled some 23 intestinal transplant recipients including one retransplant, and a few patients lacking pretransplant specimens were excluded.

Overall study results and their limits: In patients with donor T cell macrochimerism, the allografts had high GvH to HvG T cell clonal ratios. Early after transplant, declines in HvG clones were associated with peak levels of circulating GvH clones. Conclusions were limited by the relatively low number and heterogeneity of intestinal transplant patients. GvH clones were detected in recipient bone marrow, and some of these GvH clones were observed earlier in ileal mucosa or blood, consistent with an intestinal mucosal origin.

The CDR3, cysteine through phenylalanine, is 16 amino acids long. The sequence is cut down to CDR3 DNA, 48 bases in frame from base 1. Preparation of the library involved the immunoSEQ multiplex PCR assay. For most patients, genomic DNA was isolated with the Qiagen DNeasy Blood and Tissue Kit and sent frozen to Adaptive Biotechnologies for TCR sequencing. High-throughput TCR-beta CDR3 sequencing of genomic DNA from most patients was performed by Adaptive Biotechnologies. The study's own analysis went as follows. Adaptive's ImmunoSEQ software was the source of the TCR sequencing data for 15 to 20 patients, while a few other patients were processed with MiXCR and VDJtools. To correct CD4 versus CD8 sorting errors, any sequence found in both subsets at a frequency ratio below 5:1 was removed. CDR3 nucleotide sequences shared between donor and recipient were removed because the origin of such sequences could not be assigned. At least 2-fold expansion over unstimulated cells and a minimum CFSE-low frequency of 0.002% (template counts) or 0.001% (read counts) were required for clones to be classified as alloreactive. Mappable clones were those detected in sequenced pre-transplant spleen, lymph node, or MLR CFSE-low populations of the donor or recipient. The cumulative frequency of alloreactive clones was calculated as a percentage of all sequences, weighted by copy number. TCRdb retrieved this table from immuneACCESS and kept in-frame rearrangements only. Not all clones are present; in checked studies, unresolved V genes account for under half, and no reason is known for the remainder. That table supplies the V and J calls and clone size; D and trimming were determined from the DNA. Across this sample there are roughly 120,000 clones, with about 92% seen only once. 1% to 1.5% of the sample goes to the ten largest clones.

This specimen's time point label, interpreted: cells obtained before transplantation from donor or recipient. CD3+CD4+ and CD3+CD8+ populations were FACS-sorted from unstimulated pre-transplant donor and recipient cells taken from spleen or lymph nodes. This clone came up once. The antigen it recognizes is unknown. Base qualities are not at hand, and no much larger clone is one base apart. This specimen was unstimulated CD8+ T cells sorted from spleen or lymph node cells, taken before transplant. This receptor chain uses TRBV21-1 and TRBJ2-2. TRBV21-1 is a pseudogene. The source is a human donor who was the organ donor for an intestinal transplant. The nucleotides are TGTGCCAGCAGCAAACCCTCGAACAGCGACACCGGGGAGCTGTTTTTT. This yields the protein CASSKPSNSDTGELFF.